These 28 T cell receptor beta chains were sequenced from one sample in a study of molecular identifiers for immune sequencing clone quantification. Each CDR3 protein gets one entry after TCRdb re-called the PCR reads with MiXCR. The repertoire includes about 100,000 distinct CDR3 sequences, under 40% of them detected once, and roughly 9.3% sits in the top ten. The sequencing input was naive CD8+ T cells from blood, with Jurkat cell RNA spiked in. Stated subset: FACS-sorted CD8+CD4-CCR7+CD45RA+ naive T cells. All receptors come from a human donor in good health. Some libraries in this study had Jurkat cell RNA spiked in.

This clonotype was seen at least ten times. The CDR3: CASSEALRHAQYF. As DNA, the CDR3 is TGTGCCAGCAGTGAAGCGCTCCGGCACGCGCAGTATTTT. This chain links TRBV2 with TRBJ2-3; D not resolved. Trimming took off 0 bases at V and 10 bases at J, with 11 bases between the two ends. Germline CDR1 reads SNHLY; CDR2 reads FYNNEI. CDR3 size: 13 residues.

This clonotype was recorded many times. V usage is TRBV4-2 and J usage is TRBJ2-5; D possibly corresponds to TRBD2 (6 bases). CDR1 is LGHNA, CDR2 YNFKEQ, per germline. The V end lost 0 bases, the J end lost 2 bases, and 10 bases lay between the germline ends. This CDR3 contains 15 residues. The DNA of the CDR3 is TGTGCCAGCAGCCAAGATCTCGGACTACAAGAGACCCAGTACTTC. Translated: CASSQDLGLQETQYF.

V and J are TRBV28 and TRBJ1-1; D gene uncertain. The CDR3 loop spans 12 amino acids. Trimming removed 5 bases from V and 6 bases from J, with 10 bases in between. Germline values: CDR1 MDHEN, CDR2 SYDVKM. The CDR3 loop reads CASSPKSAEAFF. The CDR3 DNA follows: TGTGCCAGCAGTCCGAAATCAGCTGAAGCTTTCTTT.

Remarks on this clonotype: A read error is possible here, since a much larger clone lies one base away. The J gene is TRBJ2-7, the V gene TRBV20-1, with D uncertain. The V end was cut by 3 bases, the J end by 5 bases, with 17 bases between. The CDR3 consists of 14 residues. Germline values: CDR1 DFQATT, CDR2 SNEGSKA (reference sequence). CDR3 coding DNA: TGCAGTGCTAGGGCCCAGAGTAACGACAACGAGCAGTACTTC. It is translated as CSARAQSNDNEQYF.

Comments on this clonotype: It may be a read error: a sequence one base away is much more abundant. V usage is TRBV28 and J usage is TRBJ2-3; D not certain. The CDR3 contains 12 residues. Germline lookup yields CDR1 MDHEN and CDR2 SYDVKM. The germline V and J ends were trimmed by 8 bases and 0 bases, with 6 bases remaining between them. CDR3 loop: CASVHSTDTQYF. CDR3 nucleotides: TGTGCCAGCGTGCATAGCACAGATACGCAGTATTTT.

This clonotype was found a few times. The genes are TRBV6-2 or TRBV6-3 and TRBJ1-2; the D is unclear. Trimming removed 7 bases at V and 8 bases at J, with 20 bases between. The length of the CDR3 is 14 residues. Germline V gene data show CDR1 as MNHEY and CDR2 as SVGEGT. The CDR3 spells CASNEFPVNGGYTF. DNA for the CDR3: TGTGCCAGCAACGAGTTCCCTGTGAACGGGGGCTACACCTTC.

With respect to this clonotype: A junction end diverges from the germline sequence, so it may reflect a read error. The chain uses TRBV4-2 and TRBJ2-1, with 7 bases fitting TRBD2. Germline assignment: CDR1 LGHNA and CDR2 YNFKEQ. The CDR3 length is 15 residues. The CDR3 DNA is TGTGCCTGCAGGGCCGGGACTACCTCCTACAATGAGCAGTTCTTC. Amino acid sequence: CACRAGTTSYNEQFF.

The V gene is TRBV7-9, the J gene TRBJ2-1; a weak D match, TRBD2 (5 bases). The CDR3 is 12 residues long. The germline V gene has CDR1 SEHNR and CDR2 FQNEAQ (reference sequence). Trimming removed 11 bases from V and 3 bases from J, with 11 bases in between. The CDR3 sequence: CAAGLDYNEQFF. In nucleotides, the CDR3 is TGTGCCGCTGGACTGGACTACAATGAGCAGTTCTTC.

In DNA, the CDR3 is TGTGCCAGCAGCTACTCAGGGGACTACAATGAGCAGTTCTTC. Amino acid sequence: CASSYSGDYNEQFF. This rearrangement joins TRBV3-1 to TRBJ2-1; tentatively, D is TRBD1 (6 bases). V shed 5 bases and J shed 3 bases, with 11 bases lying between them. The CDR3 length is 14 residues. Germline assignment: CDR1 LGHDT and CDR2 YNNKEL (reference sequence).

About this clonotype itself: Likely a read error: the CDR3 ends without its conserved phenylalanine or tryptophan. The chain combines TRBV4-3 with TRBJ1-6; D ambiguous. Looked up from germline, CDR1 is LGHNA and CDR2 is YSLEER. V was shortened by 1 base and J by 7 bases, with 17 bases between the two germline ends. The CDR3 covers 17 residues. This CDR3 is CASSQAWPNPPNSPLHL. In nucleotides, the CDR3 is TGCGCCAGCAGCCAAGCTTGGCCTAACCCACCGAATTCACCCCTCCACTTA.

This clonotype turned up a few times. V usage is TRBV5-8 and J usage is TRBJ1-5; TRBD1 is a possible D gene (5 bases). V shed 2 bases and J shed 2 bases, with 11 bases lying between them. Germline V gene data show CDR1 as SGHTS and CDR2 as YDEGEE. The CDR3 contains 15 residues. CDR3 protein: CASSLWRGGNQPQHF. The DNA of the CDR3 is TGTGCCAGCAGCTTATGGAGGGGAGGCAATCAGCCCCAGCATTTT. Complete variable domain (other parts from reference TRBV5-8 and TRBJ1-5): EAGVTQSPTHLIKTRGQQATLRCSPISGHTSVYWYQQALGLGLQFLLWYDEGEERNRGNFPPRFSGRQFPNYSSELNVNALELEDSALYLCASSLWRGGNQPQHFGDGTRLSIL.

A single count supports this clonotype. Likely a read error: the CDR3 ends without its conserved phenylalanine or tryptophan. The CDR3 protein is CASSVSGPNSPLHY. CDR3 DNA: TGTGCCAGCAGCGTCTCAGGGCCGAATTCACCCCTCCACTAT. The chain employs TRBV9 and TRBJ1-6, with D possibly matching TRBD1 (5 bases). Germline V gene lookup returns CDR1 SGDLS and CDR2 YYNGEE. The CDR3 sequence is 14 residues long. V was pared by 2 bases and J by 7 bases, with 10 bases between.

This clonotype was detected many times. The CDR3 sequence: CASSPGQQETQYF. Here the CDR3 DNA reads TGTGCCAGCAGTCCGGGACAGCAAGAGACCCAGTACTTC. The chain is built from TRBV18 and TRBJ2-5; 7 positions agree with TRBD1. The CDR3 sequence is 13 residues long. Germline V CDR1 and CDR2: KGHSH, LQKENI. V trimming: 8 bases; J trimming: 2 bases; junction bases outside the gene matches: 5.

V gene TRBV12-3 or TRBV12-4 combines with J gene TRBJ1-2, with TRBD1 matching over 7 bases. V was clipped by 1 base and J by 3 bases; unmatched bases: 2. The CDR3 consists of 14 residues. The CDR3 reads CASSLGTGDYGYTF. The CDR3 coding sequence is TGTGCCAGCAGTTTAGGAACAGGGGACTATGGCTACACCTTC.

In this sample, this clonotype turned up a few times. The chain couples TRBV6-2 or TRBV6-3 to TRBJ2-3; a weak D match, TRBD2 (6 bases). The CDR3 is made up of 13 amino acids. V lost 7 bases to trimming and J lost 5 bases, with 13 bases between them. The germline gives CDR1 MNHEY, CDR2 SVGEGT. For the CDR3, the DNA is TGTGCCAGCATAGGAGGGGAGAGAGATACGCAGTATTTT. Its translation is CASIGGERDTQYF.

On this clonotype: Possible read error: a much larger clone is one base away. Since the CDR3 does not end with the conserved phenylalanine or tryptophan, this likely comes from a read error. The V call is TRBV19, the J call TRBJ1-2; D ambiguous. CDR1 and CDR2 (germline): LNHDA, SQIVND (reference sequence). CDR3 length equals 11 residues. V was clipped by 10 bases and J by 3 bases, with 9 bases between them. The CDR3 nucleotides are TGTGCCACCAGCGAATACTATGGCTACACCATC. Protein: CATSEYYGYTI.

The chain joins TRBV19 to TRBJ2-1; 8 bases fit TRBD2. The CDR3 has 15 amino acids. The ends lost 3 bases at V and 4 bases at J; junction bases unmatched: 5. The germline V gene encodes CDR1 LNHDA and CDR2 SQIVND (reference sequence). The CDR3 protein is CASSITSGQYNEQFF. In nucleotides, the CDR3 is TGTGCCAGTAGTATCACTAGCGGACAATACAATGAGCAGTTCTTC.

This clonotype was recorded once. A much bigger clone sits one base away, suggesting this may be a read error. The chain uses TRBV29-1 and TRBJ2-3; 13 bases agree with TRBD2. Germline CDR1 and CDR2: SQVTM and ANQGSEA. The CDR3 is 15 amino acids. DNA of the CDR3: TGCAGCGTTGAAACTAGCGGGAGGGCCTTAGATACGCGGTATTTT. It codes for CSVETSGRALDTRYF.

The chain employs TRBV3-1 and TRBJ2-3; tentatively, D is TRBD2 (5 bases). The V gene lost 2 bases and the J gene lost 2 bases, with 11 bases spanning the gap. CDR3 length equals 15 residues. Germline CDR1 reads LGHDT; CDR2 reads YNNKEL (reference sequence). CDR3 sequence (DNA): TGTGCCAGCAGCCAATCCCGGCGGGCCACAGATACGCAGTATTTT. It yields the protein CASSQSRRATDTQYF.

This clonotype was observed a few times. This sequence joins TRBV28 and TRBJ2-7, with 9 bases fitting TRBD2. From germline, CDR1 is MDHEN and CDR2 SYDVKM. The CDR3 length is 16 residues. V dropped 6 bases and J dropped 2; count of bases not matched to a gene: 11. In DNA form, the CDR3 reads TGTGCCAGCAGGGGCTGGATTAGCGGGAGCCCCTACGAGCAGTACTTC. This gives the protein CASRGWISGSPYEQYF.

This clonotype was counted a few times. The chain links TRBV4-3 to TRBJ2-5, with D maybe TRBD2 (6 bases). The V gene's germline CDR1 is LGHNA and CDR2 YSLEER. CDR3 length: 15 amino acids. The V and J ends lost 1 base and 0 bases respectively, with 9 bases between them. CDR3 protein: CASSQGGGYQETQYF. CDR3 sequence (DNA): TGCGCCAGCAGCCAAGGGGGAGGATACCAAGAGACCCAGTACTTC.

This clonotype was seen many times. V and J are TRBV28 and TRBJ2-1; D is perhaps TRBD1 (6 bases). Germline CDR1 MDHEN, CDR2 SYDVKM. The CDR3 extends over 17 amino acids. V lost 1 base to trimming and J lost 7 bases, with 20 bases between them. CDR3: CASSLLRQGILGNEQFF. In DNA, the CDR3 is TGTGCCAGCAGTTTATTACGTCAGGGGATTCTGGGGAATGAGCAGTTCTTC.

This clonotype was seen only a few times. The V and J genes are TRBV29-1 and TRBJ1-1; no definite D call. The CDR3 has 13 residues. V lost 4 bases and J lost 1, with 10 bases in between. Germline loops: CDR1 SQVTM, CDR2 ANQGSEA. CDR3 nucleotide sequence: TGCAGCGTTGGGCGGGGAAAGAACACTGAAGCTTTCTTT. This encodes CSVGRGKNTEAFF.

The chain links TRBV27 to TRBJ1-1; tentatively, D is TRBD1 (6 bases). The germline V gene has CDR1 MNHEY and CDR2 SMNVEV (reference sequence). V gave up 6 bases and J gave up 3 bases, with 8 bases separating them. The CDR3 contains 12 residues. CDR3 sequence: CASRKGDTEAFF. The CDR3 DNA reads TGTGCCAGCAGAAAGGGGGACACTGAAGCTTTCTTT.

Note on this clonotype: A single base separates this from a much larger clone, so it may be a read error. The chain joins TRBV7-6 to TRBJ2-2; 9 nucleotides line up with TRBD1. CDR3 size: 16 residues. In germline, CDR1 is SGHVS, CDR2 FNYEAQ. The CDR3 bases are TGTGCCAGCAGCTCTGCCGGGACAGGGTACACCAGGGAGCTGTTTTTT. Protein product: CASSSAGTGYTRELFF.

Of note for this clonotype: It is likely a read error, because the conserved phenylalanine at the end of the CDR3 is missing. The CDR3 DNA is TGCGCCAGCAGCCAACCGACAGGGAAGCCCCAGCATCTT. Residues: CASSQPTGKPQHL. This chain uses TRBV4-1 with TRBJ1-5, with TRBD1 identical over 7 bases. The V gene end was trimmed by 2 bases and the J gene end by 8 bases; junction bases not matched to a gene: 3. The CDR3 consists of 13 residues. Germline V gene data show CDR1 as MGHRA and CDR2 as YSYEKL.

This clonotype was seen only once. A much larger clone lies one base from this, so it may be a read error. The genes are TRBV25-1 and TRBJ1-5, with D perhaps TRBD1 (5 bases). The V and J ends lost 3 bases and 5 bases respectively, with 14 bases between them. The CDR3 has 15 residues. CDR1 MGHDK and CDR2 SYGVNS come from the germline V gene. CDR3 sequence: CASSDFTAGDQPQHF. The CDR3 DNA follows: TGTGCCAGCAGTGATTTCACAGCGGGGGATCAGCCCCAGCATTTT.

In DNA form, the CDR3 reads TGTGCCAGCAGCTATGTCAGGGAGCAGTTCTTC. Translated: CASSYVREQFF. This rearrangement joins TRBV5-6 to TRBJ2-1, with D unclear. The V end lost 3 bases, the J end lost 10 bases, and 8 bases lay between the germline ends. There are 11 residues in the CDR3. The V gene's germline CDR1 is SGHDT and CDR2 YYEEEE.